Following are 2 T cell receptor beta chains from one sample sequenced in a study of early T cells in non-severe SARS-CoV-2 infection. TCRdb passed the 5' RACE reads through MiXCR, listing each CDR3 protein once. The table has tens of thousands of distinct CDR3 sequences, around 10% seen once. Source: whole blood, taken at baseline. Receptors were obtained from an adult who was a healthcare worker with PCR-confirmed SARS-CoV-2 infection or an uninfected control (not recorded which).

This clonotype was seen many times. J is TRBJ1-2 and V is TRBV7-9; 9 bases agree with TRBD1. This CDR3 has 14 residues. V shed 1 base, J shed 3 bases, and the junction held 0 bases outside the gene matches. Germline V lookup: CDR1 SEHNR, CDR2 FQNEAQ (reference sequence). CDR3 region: CASSLGTGDYGYTF. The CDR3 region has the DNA TGTGCCAGCAGCTTAGGGACAGGGGACTATGGCTACACCTTC.

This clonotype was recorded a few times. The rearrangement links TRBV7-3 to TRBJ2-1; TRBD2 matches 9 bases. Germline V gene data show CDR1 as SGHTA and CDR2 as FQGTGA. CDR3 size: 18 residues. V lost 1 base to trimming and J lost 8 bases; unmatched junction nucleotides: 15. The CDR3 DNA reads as TGTGCCAGCAGCTTAAATCTAGCGGGATCTCCCGAGGGGGATGAGCAGTTCTTC. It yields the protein CASSLNLAGSPEGDEQFF.